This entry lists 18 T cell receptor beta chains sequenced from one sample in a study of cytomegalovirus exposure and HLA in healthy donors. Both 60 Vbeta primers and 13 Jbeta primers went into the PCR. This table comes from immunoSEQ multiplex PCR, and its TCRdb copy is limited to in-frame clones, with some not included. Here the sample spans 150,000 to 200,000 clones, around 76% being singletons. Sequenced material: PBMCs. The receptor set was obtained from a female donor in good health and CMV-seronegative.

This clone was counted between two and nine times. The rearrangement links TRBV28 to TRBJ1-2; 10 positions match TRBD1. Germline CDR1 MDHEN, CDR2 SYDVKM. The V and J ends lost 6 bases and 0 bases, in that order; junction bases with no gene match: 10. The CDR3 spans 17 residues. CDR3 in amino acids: CASSHATGGRSNYGYTF. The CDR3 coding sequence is TGTGCCAGCAGCCATGCGACAGGGGGCCGGTCTAACTATGGCTACACCTTC.

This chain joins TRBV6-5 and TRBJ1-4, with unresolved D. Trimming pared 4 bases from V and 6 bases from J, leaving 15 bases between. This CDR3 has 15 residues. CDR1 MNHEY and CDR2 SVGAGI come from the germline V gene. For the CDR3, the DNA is TGTGCCAGCAGTTCTTGGACGGGAAGAGATGAAAAACTGTTTTTT. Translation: CASSSWTGRDEKLFF.

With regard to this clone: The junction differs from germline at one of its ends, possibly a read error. The CDR3 coding sequence is TGTTCCAGCAGCTCGCCCCTAGAGGAAGTATTGAATTCACCCCTCCACTTT. Its protein is CSSSSPLEEVLNSPLHF. The gene calls are TRBV7-9 and TRBJ1-6; D not certain. The CDR3 runs to 17 residues. Germline lookup yields CDR1 SEHNR and CDR2 FQNEAQ (reference sequence).

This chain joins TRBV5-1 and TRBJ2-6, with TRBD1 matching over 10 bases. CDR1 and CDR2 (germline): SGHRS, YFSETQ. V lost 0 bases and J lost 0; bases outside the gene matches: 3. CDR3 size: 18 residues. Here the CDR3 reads CASSLGTGGGSGANVLTF. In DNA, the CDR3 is TGCGCCAGCAGCTTGGGGACAGGGGGAGGCTCTGGGGCCAACGTCCTGACTTTC.

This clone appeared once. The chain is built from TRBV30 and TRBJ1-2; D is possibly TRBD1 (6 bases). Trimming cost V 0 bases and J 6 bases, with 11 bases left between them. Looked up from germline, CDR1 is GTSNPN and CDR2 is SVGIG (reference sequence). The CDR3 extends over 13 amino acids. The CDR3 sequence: CAWSVRTGHGYTF. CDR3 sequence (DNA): TGTGCCTGGAGTGTACGAACAGGGCATGGCTACACCTTC.

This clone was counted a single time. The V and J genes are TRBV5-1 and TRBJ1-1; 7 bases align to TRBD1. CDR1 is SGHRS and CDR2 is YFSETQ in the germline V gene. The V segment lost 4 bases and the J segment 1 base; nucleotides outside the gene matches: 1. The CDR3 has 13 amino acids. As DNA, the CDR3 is TGCGCCAGCAGCCGGACAGGGAACACTGAAGCTTTCTTT. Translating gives CASSRTGNTEAFF.

In DNA, the CDR3 is TGTGCCAGCAGCTCCCCCCCGGGACTTGGGCATCTCACAGATACGCAGTATTTT. It specifies CASSSPPGLGHLTDTQYF. The rearrangement uses TRBV12-1 and TRBJ2-3; the table assigns TRBD2, which was not confirmed against the DNA. TRBV12-1 is recorded as a pseudogene. The CDR3 covers 18 residues.

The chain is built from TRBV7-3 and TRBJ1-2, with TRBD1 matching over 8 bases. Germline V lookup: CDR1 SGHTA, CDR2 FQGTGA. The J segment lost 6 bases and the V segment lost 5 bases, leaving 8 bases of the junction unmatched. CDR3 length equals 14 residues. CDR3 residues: CASSPKAGGNGYTF. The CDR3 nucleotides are TGTGCCAGCAGCCCGAAGGCAGGGGGCAATGGCTACACCTTC. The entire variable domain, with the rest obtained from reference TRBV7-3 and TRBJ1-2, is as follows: GAGVSQTPSNKVTEKGKYVELRCDPISGHTALYWYRQSLGQGPEFLIYFQGTGAADDSGLPNDRFFAVRPEGSVSTLKIQRTERGDSAVYLCASSPKAGGNGYTFGSGTRLTVV.

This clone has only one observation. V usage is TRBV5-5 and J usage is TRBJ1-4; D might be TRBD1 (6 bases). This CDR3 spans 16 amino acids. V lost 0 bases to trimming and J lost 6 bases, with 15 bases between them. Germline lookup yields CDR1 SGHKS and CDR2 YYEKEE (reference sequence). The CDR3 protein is CASSLVRQGRDEKLFF. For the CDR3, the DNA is TGTGCCAGCAGCTTGGTTAGGCAGGGGCGGGATGAAAAACTGTTTTTT.

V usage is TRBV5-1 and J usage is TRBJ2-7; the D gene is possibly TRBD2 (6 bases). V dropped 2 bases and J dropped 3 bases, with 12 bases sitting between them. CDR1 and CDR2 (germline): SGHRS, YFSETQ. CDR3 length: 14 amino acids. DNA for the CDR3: TGCGCCAGCAGCTTTGGCGGGGTGGGCTACGAGCAGTACTTC. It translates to CASSFGGVGYEQYF.

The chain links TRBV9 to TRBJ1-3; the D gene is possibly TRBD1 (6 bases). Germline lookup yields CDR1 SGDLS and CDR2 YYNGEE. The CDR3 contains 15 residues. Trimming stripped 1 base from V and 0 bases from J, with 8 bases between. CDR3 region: CASSVRGSSGNTIYF. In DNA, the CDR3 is TGTGCCAGCAGCGTAAGGGGGAGCTCTGGAAACACCATATATTTT.

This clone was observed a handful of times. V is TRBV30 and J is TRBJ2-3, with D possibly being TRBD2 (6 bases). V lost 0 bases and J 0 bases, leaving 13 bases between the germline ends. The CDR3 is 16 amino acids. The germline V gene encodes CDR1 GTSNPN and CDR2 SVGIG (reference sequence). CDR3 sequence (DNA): TGTGCCTGGAGTGTACTACGGGGGATAAGCACAGATACGCAGTATTTT. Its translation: CAWSVLRGISTDTQYF.

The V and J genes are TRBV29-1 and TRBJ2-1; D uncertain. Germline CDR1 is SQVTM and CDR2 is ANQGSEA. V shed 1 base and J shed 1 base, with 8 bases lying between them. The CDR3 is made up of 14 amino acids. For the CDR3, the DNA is TGCAGCGTTGAAGGCGCCCTTTCCTACAATGAGCAGTTCTTC. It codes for CSVEGALSYNEQFF.

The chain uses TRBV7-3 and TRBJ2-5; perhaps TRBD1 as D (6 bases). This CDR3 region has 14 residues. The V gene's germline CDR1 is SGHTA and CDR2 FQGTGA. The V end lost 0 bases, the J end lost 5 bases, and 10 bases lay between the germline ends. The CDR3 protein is CASSLTTGTETQYF. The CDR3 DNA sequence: TGTGCCAGCAGCTTAACAACAGGGACGGAGACCCAGTACTTC.

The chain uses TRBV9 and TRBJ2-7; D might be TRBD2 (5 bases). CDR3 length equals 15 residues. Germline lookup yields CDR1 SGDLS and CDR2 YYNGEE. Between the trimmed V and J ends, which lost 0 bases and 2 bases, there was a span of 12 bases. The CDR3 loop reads CASSVGLALTYEQYF. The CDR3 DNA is TGTGCCAGCAGCGTAGGGCTAGCCCTAACCTACGAGCAGTACTTC. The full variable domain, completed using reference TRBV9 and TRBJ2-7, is DSGVTQTPKHLITATGQRVTLRCSPRSGDLSVYWYQQSLDQGLQFLIQYYNGEERAKGNILERFSAQQFPDLHSELNLSSLELGDSALYFCASSVGLALTYEQYFGPGTRLTVT.

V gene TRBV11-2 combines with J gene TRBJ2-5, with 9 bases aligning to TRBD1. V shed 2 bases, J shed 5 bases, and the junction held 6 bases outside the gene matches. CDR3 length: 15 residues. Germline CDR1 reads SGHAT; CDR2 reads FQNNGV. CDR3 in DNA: TGTGCCAGCAGCTTATGGACAGGGGTGAGGGAGACCCAGTACTTC. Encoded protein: CASSLWTGVRETQYF.

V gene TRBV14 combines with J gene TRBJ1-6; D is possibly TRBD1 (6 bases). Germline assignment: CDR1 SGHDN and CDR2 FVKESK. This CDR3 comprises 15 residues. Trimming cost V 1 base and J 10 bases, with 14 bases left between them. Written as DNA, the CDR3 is TGTGCCAGCAGCCAAGTGTCACAGGGTGGCTCACCCCTCCACTTT. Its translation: CASSQVSQGGSPLHF.

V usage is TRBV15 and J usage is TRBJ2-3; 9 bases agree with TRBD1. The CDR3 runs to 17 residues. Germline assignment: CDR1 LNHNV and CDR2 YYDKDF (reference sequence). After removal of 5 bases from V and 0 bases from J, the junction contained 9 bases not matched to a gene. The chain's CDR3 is CATSSEGQGLSTDTQYF. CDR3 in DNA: TGTGCCACCAGCTCCGAGGGACAGGGTTTAAGCACAGATACGCAGTATTTT.